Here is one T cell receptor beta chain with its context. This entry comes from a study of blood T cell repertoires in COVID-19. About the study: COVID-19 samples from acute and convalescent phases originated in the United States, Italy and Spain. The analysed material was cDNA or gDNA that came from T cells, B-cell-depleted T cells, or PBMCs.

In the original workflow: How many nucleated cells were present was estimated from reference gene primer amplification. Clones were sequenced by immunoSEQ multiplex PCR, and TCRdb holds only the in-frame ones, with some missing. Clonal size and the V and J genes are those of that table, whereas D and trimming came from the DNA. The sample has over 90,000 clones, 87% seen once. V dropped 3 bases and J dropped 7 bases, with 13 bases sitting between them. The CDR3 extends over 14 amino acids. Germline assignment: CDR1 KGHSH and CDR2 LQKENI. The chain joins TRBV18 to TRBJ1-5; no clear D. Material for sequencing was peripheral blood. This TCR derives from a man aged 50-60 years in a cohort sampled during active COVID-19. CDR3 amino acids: CASSPTEARQPQHF. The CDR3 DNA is TGTGCCAGCTCACCGACTGAGGCCCGGCAGCCCCAGCATTTT. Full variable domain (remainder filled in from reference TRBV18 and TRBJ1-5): NAGVMQNPRHLVRRRGQEARLRCSPMKGHSHVYWYRQLPEEGLKFMVYLQKENIIDESGMPKERFSAEFPKEGPSILRIQQVVRGDSAAYFCASSPTEARQPQHFGDGTRLSIL.